This T cell receptor (beta chain) was profiled in a study of identical twins (TCRdb year 2016). About the study as a whole: The study deep-sequenced TCR alpha and beta repertoires from monozygotic twins, unrelated adults of various ages and cord blood to test whether fetal clonotypes persist. Replicate twin experiments were performed at different times using different library preparation protocols to rule out contamination.

Trimming takes 1 base off V and 0 bases off J; junction bases not matched to a gene: 4. The CDR3 covers 16 residues, taking in both the cysteine and the phenylalanine. Left in the record is the CDR3 DNA by itself, 48 bases read in frame from the first base. From a lookup of the germline V gene (reference sequence), CDR1 and CDR2 are LNHNV and YYDKDF. This clonotype was counted at least ten times. The specificity of this receptor is unknown. No base qualities exist here, and no much larger clone lies one base off it. Paper-wide results and their limitations: Compared with coincidental sharing between unrelated individuals, out-of-frame TCR alpha sequences shared between twins had an excess of sequences with low generation probability. In beta out-of-frame sequences, excess twin sharing was weaker, because having fewer shared sequences lowered the signal-to-noise ratio. Because the same donors could not be followed over many years, conclusions were based on cross-sectional statistical analysis. Out-of-frame TCR alpha sharing in monozygotic twins was systematically underestimated by recombination models, whereas sharing between unrelated individuals was in agreement with the recombination models. Invariant T cells such as MAIT and iNKT could partly confound zero-insertion analyses, though diverse VJ usage argued against this for most clonotypes. Fewer insertions were carried by abundant cord blood beta clonotypes; a weaker similar trend was observed in young adult naive repertoires, while no such trend was observed in memory repertoires.

The library was generated by 5' RACE. This sample was sequenced with an Illumina HiSeq 2000. A universal primer binding site was added through template switching, and the final cDNA carried a unique molecular identifier so that TCR cDNA molecules could be counted accurately. Specific primers in the conserved constant-segment region were used to synthesize first-strand cDNA for the TCR alpha and beta chains. To control for contamination, each cDNA library was double barcoded with a SMART-Mk sample barcode plus Illumina barcodes. Two successive PCR steps introduced TruSeq adapter sequences along with Illumina sample barcodes. Sequencing of the TCR alpha and beta cDNA libraries was done on the Illumina HiSeq platform using custom primers. On the study's bioinformatics: MiGEC processed the raw reads to extract unique molecular identifiers, while MiXCR was used to determine the CDR3 positions. For each individual, recombination models were inferred using an EM algorithm with the repgenHMM and IGoR tools. Shared clonotypes were analyzed with the tcR package in R, and sharing was normalized by the product of cloneset sizes. Out-of-frame nonproductive sequences were analyzed to study raw recombination free of thymic and clonal selection effects. The public reads were reanalyzed by TCRdb: fastp trimming at Q25, MiXCR alignment, in-frame beta chains only. Every CDR3 protein is listed once, alongside the most common genes and DNA of its rows. It is TCRdb's table, rather than the study itself, that gives the V and J calls and clone size. In all, the sample holds 250,000 to 300,000 distinct CDR3 sequences, and roughly 8% of those were seen once. The ten most abundant clones make up over 2.5% of the sample.

All donors were healthy Caucasians. The twin cohort consisted of three pairs of female monozygotic twins, all aged roughly 18 to 30 years. Positive isolation kits from Invitrogen were used to isolate CD4+ and CD8+ T cell populations. These data were also filed under a second study, of yellow fever vaccine responses in identical twins. That second publication adds: The authors reported that the T cell response to vaccination in identical twins appeared partly convergent and partly personalized. Focusing on identical twins, the study followed the T cell clones that responded to the vaccine, and did so with precision.

This TCR was sampled from a woman aged 18-30 years in good health. The sample consisted of CD8+ T cells sorted from blood. In this chain, TRBV15 is recombined with TRBJ2-3, and 7 bases in between align with TRBD2. The nucleotides are TGTGCCACCAGCAGAGGCTTTAGCGGGAGCACAGATACGCAGTATTTT. Its coded protein is CATSRGFSGSTDTQYF.